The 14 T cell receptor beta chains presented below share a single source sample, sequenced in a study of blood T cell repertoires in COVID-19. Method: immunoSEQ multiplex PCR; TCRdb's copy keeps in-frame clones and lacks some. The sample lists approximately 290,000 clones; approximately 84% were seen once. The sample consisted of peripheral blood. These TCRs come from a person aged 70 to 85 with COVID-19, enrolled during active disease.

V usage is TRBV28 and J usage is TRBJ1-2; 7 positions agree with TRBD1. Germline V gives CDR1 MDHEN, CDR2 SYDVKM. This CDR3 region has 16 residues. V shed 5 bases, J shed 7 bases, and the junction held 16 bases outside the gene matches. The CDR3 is CASSRGLTGVKAGYTF. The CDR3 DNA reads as TGTGCCAGCAGTCGGGGATTAACAGGGGTAAAGGCTGGCTACACCTTC.

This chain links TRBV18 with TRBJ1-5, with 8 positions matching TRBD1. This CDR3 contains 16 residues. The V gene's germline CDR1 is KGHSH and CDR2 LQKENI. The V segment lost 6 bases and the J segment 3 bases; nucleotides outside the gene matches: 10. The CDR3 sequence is CASSFQGTGDNQPQHF. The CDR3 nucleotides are TGTGCCAGCTCCTTCCAGGGGACAGGAGACAATCAGCCCCAGCATTTT.

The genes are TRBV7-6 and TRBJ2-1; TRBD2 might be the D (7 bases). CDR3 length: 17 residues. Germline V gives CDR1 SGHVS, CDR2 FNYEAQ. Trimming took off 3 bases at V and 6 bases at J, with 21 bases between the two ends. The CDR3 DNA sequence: TGTGCCAGCAGCTTCCGTGGGGGGGGGCTAGCGTTCAATGAGCAGTTCTTC. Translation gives CASSFRGGGLAFNEQFF.

CDR3 loop: CASRYSTGGPGANVLTF. For the CDR3, the DNA is TGTGCCAGCAGATACTCGACAGGGGGCCCTGGGGCCAACGTCCTGACTTTC. J is TRBJ2-6 and V is TRBV28; 10 nucleotides line up with TRBD1. This CDR3 has 17 amino acids. The germline gives CDR1 MDHEN, CDR2 SYDVKM. V was pared by 6 bases and J by 2 bases, with 7 bases of the junction left unmatched. Full variable domain (remainder filled in from reference TRBV28 and TRBJ2-6): DVKVTQSSRYLVKRTGEKVFLECVQDMDHENMFWYRQDPGLGLRLIYFSYDVKMKEKGDIPEGYSVSREKKERFSLILESASTNQTSMYLCASRYSTGGPGANVLTFGAGSRLTVL.

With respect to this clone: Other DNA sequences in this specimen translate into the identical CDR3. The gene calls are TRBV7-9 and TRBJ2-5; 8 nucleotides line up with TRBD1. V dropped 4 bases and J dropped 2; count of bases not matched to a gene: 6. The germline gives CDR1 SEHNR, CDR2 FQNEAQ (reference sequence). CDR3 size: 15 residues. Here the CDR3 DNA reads TGTGCCAGCAGCTCACGGACAGGGCGTCAAGAGACCCAGTACTTC. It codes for CASSSRTGRQETQYF. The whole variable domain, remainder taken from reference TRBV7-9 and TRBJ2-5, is DTGVSQNPRHKITKRGQNVTFRCDPISEHNRLYWYRQTLGQGPEFLTYFQNEAQLEKSRLLSDRFSAERPKGSFSTLEIQRTEQGDSAMYLCASSSRTGRQETQYFGPGTRLLVL.

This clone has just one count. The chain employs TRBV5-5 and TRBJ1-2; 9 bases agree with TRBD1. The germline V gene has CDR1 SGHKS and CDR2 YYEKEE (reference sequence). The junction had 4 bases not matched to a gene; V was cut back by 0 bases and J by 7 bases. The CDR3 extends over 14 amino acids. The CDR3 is CASSLVLQGAGYTF. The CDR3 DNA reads TGTGCCAGCAGCTTGGTTTTACAGGGGGCTGGCTACACCTTC. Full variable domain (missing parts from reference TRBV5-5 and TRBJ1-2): DAGVTQSPTHLIKTRGQQVTLRCSPISGHKSVSWYQQVLGQGPQFIFQYYEKEERGRGNFPDRFSARQFPNYSSELNVNALLLGDSALYLCASSLVLQGAGYTFGSGTRLTVV.

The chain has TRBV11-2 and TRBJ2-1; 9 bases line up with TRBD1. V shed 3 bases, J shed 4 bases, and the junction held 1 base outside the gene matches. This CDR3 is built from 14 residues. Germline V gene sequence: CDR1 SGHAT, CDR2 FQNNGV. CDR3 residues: CASSLGTGYNEQFF. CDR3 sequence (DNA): TGTGCCAGCAGCTTGGGGACAGGGTACAATGAGCAGTTCTTC.

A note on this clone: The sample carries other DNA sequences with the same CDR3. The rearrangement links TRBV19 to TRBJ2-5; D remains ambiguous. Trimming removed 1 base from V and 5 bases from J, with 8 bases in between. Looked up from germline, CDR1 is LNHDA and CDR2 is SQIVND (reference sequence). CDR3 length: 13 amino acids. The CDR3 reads CASSIAGAETQYF. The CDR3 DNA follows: TGTGCCAGTAGTATAGCAGGCGCGGAGACCCAGTACTTC.

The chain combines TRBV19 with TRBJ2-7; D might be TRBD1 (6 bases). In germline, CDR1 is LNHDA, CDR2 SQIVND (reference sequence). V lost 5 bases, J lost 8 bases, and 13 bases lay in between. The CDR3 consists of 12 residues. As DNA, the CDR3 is TGTGCCAGTAGTGTCAACAGGGATCAGCAGTACTTC. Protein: CASSVNRDQQYF.

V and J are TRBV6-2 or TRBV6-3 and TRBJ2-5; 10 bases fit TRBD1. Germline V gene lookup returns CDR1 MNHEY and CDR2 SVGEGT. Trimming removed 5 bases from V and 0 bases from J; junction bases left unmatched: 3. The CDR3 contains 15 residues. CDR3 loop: CASSQDRGYQETQYF. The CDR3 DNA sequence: TGTGCCAGCAGTCAGGACAGGGGGTACCAAGAGACCCAGTACTTC.

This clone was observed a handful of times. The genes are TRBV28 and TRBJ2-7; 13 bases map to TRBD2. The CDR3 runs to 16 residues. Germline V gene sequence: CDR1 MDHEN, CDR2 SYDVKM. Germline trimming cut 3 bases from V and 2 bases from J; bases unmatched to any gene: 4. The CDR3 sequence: CASSFFGTSGAYEQYF. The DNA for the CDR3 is TGTGCCAGCAGTTTTTTCGGGACTAGCGGGGCCTACGAGCAGTACTTC.

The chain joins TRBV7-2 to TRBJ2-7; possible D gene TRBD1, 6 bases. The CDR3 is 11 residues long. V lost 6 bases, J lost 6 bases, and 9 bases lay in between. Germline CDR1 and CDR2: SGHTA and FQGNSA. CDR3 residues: CASRTGLEQYF. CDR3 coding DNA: TGTGCCAGCAGAACAGGGCTCGAGCAGTACTTC.

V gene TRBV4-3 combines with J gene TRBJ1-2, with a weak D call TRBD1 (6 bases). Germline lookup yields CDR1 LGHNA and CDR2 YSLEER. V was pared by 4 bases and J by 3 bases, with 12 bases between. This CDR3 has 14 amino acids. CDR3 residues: CASSPDRSYYGYTF. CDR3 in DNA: TGCGCCAGCAGCCCGGACAGATCTTACTATGGCTACACCTTC.

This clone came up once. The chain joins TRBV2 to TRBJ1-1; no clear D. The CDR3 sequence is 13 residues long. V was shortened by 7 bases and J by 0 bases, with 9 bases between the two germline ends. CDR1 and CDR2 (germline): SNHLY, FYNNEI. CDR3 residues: CASTQDMNTEAFF. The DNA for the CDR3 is TGTGCCAGCACTCAGGATATGAACACTGAAGCTTTCTTT.